The 10 T cell receptor beta chains in this list originate from one sample, sequenced in a study of human T cells and chemical hapten exposure. Time point meaning: healthy volunteer bleed at 6 weeks. Sequencing started from total RNA isolated from unfractionated whole blood. One entry per CDR3 protein, called by TCRdb with MiXCR from the RACE reads. The sample includes fewer than 85,000 distinct CDR3 sequences, 8.6% of them seen just once. Source material: whole blood. The receptors here all came from a female donor in good health. Some clones in this sample may be carry-over from other donors' samples.

This clonotype has at least ten counts. V and J are TRBV10-3 and TRBJ2-7; D perhaps matches TRBD1 (5 bases). Looked up from germline, CDR1 is ENHRY and CDR2 is SYGVKD. V lost 8 bases to trimming and J lost 0 bases, with 11 bases between them. The CDR3 consists of 13 residues. The CDR3 coding sequence is TGTGCCATCGGACCCGACAGCTCCTACGAGCAGTACTTC. It yields the protein CAIGPDSSYEQYF.

This clonotype came up many times. The chain has TRBV2 and TRBJ1-1; maybe TRBD1 (5 bases). In germline, CDR1 is SNHLY, CDR2 FYNNEI. The germline V and J ends were trimmed by 5 bases and 6 bases, with 13 bases remaining between them. The CDR3 contains 13 residues. The DNA for the CDR3 is TGTGCCAGCAGTAAGGGGTTGAGGTCTGAAGCTTTCTTT. Encoded protein: CASSKGLRSEAFF.

This clonotype was seen only a few times. The chain links TRBV7-6 to TRBJ2-3, with D unclear. The V and J ends lost 3 bases and 5 bases respectively, with 3 bases between them. CDR1 and CDR2 from the germline V gene are SGHVS and FNYEAQ. The CDR3 is made up of 11 amino acids. CDR3 coding DNA: TGTGCCAGCAGCTTTAAAGATACGCAGTATTTT. This gives the protein CASSFKDTQYF. Together with reference TRBV7-6 and TRBJ2-3, the CDR3 gives the full variable domain: GAGVSQSPRYKVTKRGQDVALRCDPISGHVSLYWYRQALGQGPEFLTYFNYEAQQDKSGLPNDRFSAERPEGSISTLTIQRTEQRDSAMYRCASSFKDTQYFGPGTRLTVL.

The chain uses TRBV6-5 and TRBJ2-3, with D possibly TRBD1 on 5 matching bases. V lost 3 bases and J lost 5, with 12 bases in between. CDR1 is MNHEY and CDR2 is SVGAGI in the germline V gene. CDR3 size: 14 residues. Here the CDR3 reads CASSYRSGKDTQYF. Here the CDR3 DNA reads TGTGCCAGCAGTTATAGGTCAGGGAAAGATACGCAGTATTTT.

This clonotype was counted ten times or more. The rearrangement uses TRBV27 and TRBJ2-5; 9 bases fit TRBD2. Germline V gene lookup returns CDR1 MNHEY and CDR2 SMNVEV (reference sequence). This CDR3 has 15 amino acids. V gave up 7 bases and J gave up 2 bases; unmatched junction bases: 8. The CDR3 DNA reads as TGTGCCAGCACACCGGGAGCGGGGGGACAAGAGACCCAGTACTTC. The encoded protein is CASTPGAGGQETQYF.

V is TRBV6-1 and J is TRBJ2-3, with 8 bases identical to TRBD2. V shed 2 bases, J shed 1 base, and the junction held 5 bases outside the gene matches. The CDR3 consists of 16 residues. The germline V gene encodes CDR1 MNHNS and CDR2 SASEGT. The CDR3 bases are TGTGCCAGCAGTGAAAGTAGGCGGGGGGGCACAGATACGCAGTATTTT. Protein: CASSESRRGGTDTQYF.

This clonotype has ten or more counts. This chain links TRBV27 with TRBJ1-6; 7 bases map to TRBD1. The CDR3 has 15 residues. Germline V gene data show CDR1 as MNHEY and CDR2 as SMNVEV (reference sequence). V shed 6 bases, J shed 0 bases, and the junction held 2 bases outside the gene matches. The CDR3 DNA reads TGTGCCAGCAGACCAGGGGGCTCCTATAATTCACCCCTCCACTTT. It translates to CASRPGGSYNSPLHF.

At least ten counts were recorded for this clonotype. This sequence joins TRBV7-2 and TRBJ1-4; perhaps TRBD1 as D (6 bases). V lost 4 bases and J 0 bases, leaving 6 bases between the germline ends. Germline CDR1 reads SGHTA; CDR2 reads FQGNSA. This CDR3 spans 14 amino acids. The CDR3 region is CASSWTATNEKLFF. The DNA for the CDR3 is TGTGCCAGCAGCTGGACAGCAACTAATGAAAAACTGTTTTTT.

This clonotype was observed at least ten times. The J gene is TRBJ2-3, the V gene TRBV7-8; 9 positions match TRBD2. The ends lost 1 base at V and 2 bases at J; junction bases unmatched: 7. This CDR3 has 17 amino acids. The germline gives CDR1 SGHVS, CDR2 FQNEAQ. CDR3 in amino acids: CASSLVFGGGATDTQYF. The CDR3, as DNA: TGTGCCAGCAGCTTAGTATTTGGCGGGGGGGCCACAGATACGCAGTATTTT.

This clonotype was picked up many times. The chain links TRBV29-1 to TRBJ1-4, with D uncertain. V was clipped by 7 bases and J by 5 bases, with 14 bases between them. The CDR3 loop spans 13 amino acids. CDR1 and CDR2 (germline): SQVTM, ANQGSEA. The CDR3 sequence: CSARQDLNEKLFF. CDR3 in DNA: TGCAGCGCTAGACAAGACCTAAATGAAAAACTGTTTTTT. The full variable domain, in which reference TRBV29-1 and TRBJ1-4 provide the parts outside the CDR3, is SAVISQKPSRDICQRGTSLTIQCQVDSQVTMMFWYRQQPGQSLTLIATANQGSEATYESGFVIDKFPISRPNLTFSTLTVSNMSPEDSSIYLCSARQDLNEKLFFGSGTQLSVL.